The 28 T cell receptor beta chains below come from one sample, sequenced in a study of CXCR3-negative and CXCR3-positive naive CD8 T cells. Study-wide points: More hydrophobic TRB CDR3s occurred in CXCR3-positive than in CXCR3-negative naive cells.

Carrying UMI labels, the TRB cDNA libraries were prepared through 5' RACE. TCRdb reworked the 5' RACE reads into one entry per CDR3 protein, no DNA. In all, the sample yields around 88,000 distinct CDR3 sequences. These receptors' targets are unknown. Sequencing was carried out using naive CXCR3+ CD8+ T cells from blood. Subset reported: CD45RO-CCR7+CD27+CD95- naive CD8+ T cells expressing CXCR3 (TNR3+). These receptors all stem from a human donor in good health. Some clones in this sample may be carry-over from other donors' samples.

The CDR3 spells CASSLITEYNEQFF. The V gene is TRBV13, the J gene TRBJ2-1. CDR3 length equals 14 residues. Per germline, CDR1 PRHDT and CDR2 FYEKMQ (reference sequence).

The chain is built from TRBV10-3 and TRBJ2-1. CDR1 is ENHRY and CDR2 is SYGVKD in the germline V gene. This CDR3 region has 15 residues. The CDR3 loop is CAISEPSLSYNEQFF.

The rearrangement joins TRBV20-1 to TRBJ2-7. Germline CDR1 and CDR2: DFQATT and SNEGSKA (reference sequence). The CDR3 consists of 13 residues. The CDR3 loop reads CSASMGDSYEQYF.

V usage is TRBV7-3 and J usage is TRBJ1-1. The V gene's germline CDR1 is SGHTA and CDR2 FQGTGA. The length of the CDR3 is 15 residues. Here the CDR3 reads CASLSTEWGNTEAFF.

This chain joins TRBV4-3 and TRBJ1-5. The germline gives CDR1 LGHNA, CDR2 YSLEER. The length of the CDR3 is 15 residues. The CDR3 is CASSQDRAVNQPQHF.

The chain combines TRBV7-2 with TRBJ2-7. The CDR3 covers 15 residues. Looked up from germline, CDR1 is SGHTA and CDR2 is FQGNSA. The CDR3 sequence is CASSLAGGVSYEQYF.

The CDR3 reads CSAAGPEGRKGEQYF. This chain uses TRBV20-1 with TRBJ2-7; TCRdb's assignment of TRBD2 cannot be checked, as there is no DNA. CDR1 and CDR2 (germline): DFQATT, SNEGSKA (reference sequence). The length of the CDR3 is 15 residues.

The chain employs TRBV28 and TRBJ2-4; the TCRdb call, TRBD2, lacks DNA for checking. The CDR3 covers 14 residues. Germline V lookup: CDR1 MDHEN, CDR2 SYDVKM. The chain's CDR3 is CASSASLAKNIQYF.

The V and J genes are TRBV29-1 and TRBJ2-2; the D gene TCRdb calls, TRBD2, cannot be checked with no DNA. This CDR3 has 15 amino acids. Germline V gene sequence: CDR1 SQVTM, CDR2 ANQGSEA. The CDR3 region is CSVEVQEVGTGELFF.

The chain joins TRBV19 to TRBJ2-1. Germline-derived CDR1 and CDR2 are LNHDA and SQIVND (reference sequence). The CDR3 length is 13 residues. CDR3 in amino acids: CASKRVGNNEQFF.

This chain links TRBV12-3 or TRBV12-4 with TRBJ1-5; TCRdb's D call of TRBD1 is untestable without DNA. The CDR3 runs 13 residues. CDR3 residues: CASGQGAVQPQHF.

The chain combines TRBV29-1 with TRBJ2-1; no DNA is available, so the TRBD1 call from TCRdb remains unchecked. This CDR3 region has 12 residues. Germline V gives CDR1 SQVTM, CDR2 ANQGSEA. CDR3 in amino acids: CSVERQGFWQFF.

J is TRBJ2-7 and V is TRBV4-1; the TCRdb D gene call, TRBD1, has no DNA to confirm it. Looked up from germline, CDR1 is MGHRA and CDR2 is YSYEKL. There are 16 residues in the CDR3. The CDR3 spells CASSQLNRGHSHEQYF.

V and J are TRBV7-2 and TRBJ2-7; the TCRdb D gene call, TRBD1, has no DNA to confirm it. The V gene's germline CDR1 is SGHTA and CDR2 FQGNSA. This CDR3 has 16 amino acids. CDR3: CASSLVGLQDIPPRYF.

The V and J genes are TRBV29-1 and TRBJ2-3; no DNA is available, so the TRBD2 call from TCRdb remains unchecked. The CDR3 is made up of 14 amino acids. Germline V lookup: CDR1 SQVTM, CDR2 ANQGSEA. CDR3 sequence reads: CSVEGGMGTDTQYF.

The chain uses TRBV4-1 and TRBJ1-5; lacking DNA, the TRBD1 call made by TCRdb goes unchecked. Germline-derived CDR1 and CDR2 are MGHRA and YSYEKL. This CDR3 spans 16 amino acids. This CDR3 reads CASSQDGIGGDQPQHF.

The CDR3 spells CASSTPDSSYNEQFF. The chain carries TRBV6-2 or TRBV6-3 and TRBJ2-1; TCRdb's assignment of TRBD1 cannot be checked, as there is no DNA. The CDR3 runs 15 residues. Germline-derived CDR1 and CDR2 are MNHEY and SVGEGT.

The chain carries TRBV29-1 and TRBJ1-2; without DNA, the TCRdb call of TRBD1 cannot be checked. Germline-derived CDR1 and CDR2 are SQVTM and ANQGSEA. CDR3 length: 15 residues. CDR3 region: CSVDDGTANNYGYTF. Combining the CDR3 with reference TRBV29-1 and TRBJ1-2 gives the whole variable domain SAVISQKPSRDICQRGTSLTIQCQVDSQVTMMFWYRQQPGQSLTLIATANQGSEATYESGFVIDKFPISRPNLTFSTLTVSNMSPEDSSIYLCSVDDGTANNYGYTFGSGTRLTVV.

J is TRBJ2-7 and V is TRBV4-3; TCRdb names TRBD2, which stays unverified in the absence of DNA. The CDR3 spans 15 residues. In germline, CDR1 is LGHNA, CDR2 YSLEER. This CDR3 is CASSQESGISYEQYF.

The chain carries TRBV7-6 and TRBJ1-5. Germline CDR1 is SGHVS and CDR2 is FNYEAQ. The CDR3 is 13 residues long. The CDR3 sequence is CASSQRADQPQHF.

V is TRBV29-1 and J is TRBJ2-7. Germline-derived CDR1 and CDR2 are SQVTM and ANQGSEA. The CDR3 is 13 amino acids. CDR3 region: CSVEVTAAYEQYF.

The V and J genes are TRBV10-3 and TRBJ2-1; TCRdb picks TRBD2, but there is no DNA to check that call. Germline CDR1 and CDR2: ENHRY and SYGVKD. This CDR3 is built from 16 residues. The CDR3: CAISEPRTSGGSEQFF.

The CDR3: CSVDRGNEQFF. This sequence joins TRBV29-1 and TRBJ2-1; TCRdb's D gene call, TRBD1, goes unchecked for lack of DNA. Per the germline V gene, CDR1 is SQVTM and CDR2 is ANQGSEA. The CDR3 contains 11 residues.

The rearrangement links TRBV7-9 to TRBJ1-1; TCRdb returns TRBD1, unconfirmable since there is no DNA. Germline CDR1 is SEHNR and CDR2 is FQNEAQ (reference sequence). The CDR3 is made up of 13 amino acids. This CDR3 reads CASYRTGNTEAFF.

CDR3 protein: CASSSGLEYEQYF. The rearrangement uses TRBV7-8 and TRBJ2-7; TCRdb indicates TRBD2, and absent DNA this call remains unverified. The CDR3 has 13 amino acids. Germline V gene data show CDR1 as SGHVS and CDR2 as FQNEAQ.

The chain is built from TRBV14 and TRBJ2-1; no DNA is available, so the TRBD1 call from TCRdb remains unchecked. CDR1 is SGHDN and CDR2 is FVKESK in the germline V gene. The CDR3 loop spans 17 amino acids. CDR3 amino acids: CASSQDYTGVTVGEQFF.

The CDR3: CSAAAQGNYGYTF. The V call is TRBV29-1, the J call TRBJ1-2; the D gene TCRdb calls, TRBD1, cannot be checked with no DNA. The CDR3 has 13 residues. Germline CDR1 and CDR2: SQVTM and ANQGSEA.

This rearrangement joins TRBV12-3 or TRBV12-4 to TRBJ2-7. The CDR3 sequence is 14 residues long. This CDR3 is CASSPSGSKFGQYF.